The clone carrying this T cell receptor (beta chain) appeared a few times. This entry is derived from a study of T-cell reconstitution after alpha-beta-depleted transplantation in children. Preparation of the TCRbeta library involved a method that used unique molecular identifiers. TCRdb reprocessed the PCR reads via MiXCR and lists one record per CDR3 protein. This sample has hundreds of thousands of distinct CDR3 sequences, with around a third found just once. The CDR3 is 14 residues long. Germline V gene sequence: CDR1 SQVTM, CDR2 ANQGSEA. Trimming took 7 bases from V and 8 from J; bases not matched to a gene: 11.

This TCR was recovered from a human donor who donated a stem cell graft to a child with aplastic anemia. This material consisted of PBMCs from the stem cell graft donor, taken from the stem cell graft. This chain joins TRBV29-1 and TRBJ1-2, with TRBD1 matching over 12 bases. The CDR3 DNA follows: TGCAGCGCTGCGGTGGGACAGGGGGCGTCGGGCTACACCTTC. This sequence encodes CSAAVGQGASGYTF.